Below are 2 T cell receptor beta chains sequenced from a single sample in a study of blood T cell repertoires in COVID-19. This table comes from immunoSEQ multiplex PCR, and its TCRdb copy is limited to in-frame clones, with some not included. The data contain about 170,000 clones, about 90% of them singletons. The sample comprised peripheral blood. These receptors were collected from a man aged 30 to 39 with COVID-19, enrolled during active disease.

The J gene is TRBJ2-1, the V gene TRBV5-1; 14 nucleotides line up with TRBD2. The CDR3 covers 16 residues. The germline gives CDR1 SGHRS, CDR2 YFSETQ. V was pared by 0 bases and J by 8 bases, with 4 bases of the junction left unmatched. DNA for the CDR3: TGCGCCAGCAGCTTGGGACTAGCGGGGGGGCATGATGAGCAGTTCTTC. It codes for CASSLGLAGGHDEQFF.

The chain recombines TRBV19 with TRBJ2-1; D is perhaps TRBD2 (6 bases). CDR3 size: 15 residues. The germline CDR1 and CDR2 sequences are LNHDA and SQIVND (reference sequence). The germline V and J ends were trimmed by 3 bases and 3 bases, with 12 bases remaining between them. The CDR3 region has the DNA TGTGCCAGTAGTATCATGGAGGGCAGCTACAATGAGCAGTTCTTC. Residues: CASSIMEGSYNEQFF.